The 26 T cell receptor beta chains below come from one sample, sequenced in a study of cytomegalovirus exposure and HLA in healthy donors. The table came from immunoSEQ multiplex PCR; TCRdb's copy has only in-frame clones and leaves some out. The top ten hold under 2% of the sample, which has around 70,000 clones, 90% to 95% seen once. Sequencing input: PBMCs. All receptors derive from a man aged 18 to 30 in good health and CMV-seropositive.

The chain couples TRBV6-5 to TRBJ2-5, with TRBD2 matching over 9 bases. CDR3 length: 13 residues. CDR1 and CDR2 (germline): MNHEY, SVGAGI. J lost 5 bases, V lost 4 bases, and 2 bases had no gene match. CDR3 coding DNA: TGTGCCAGCAGTTTAGCGGGAGCTGAGACCCAGTACTTC. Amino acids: CASSLAGAETQYF.

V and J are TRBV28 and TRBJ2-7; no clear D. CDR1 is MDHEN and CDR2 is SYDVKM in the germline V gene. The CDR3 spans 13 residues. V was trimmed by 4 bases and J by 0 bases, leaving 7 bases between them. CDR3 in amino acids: CASSSGSSYEQYF. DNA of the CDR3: TGTGCCAGCAGTTCTGGCAGCTCCTACGAGCAGTACTTC.

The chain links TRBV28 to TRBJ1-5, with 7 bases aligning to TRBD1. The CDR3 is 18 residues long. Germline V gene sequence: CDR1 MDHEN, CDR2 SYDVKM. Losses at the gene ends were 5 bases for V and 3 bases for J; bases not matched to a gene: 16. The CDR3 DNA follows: TGTGCCAGCAGTCCATCACGACAGGGTTTAAAGCCCAATCAGCCCCAGCATTTT. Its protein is CASSPSRQGLKPNQPQHF. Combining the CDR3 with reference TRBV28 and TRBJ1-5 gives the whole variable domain DVKVTQSSRYLVKRTGEKVFLECVQDMDHENMFWYRQDPGLGLRLIYFSYDVKMKEKGDIPEGYSVSREKKERFSLILESASTNQTSMYLCASSPSRQGLKPNQPQHFGDGTRLSIL.

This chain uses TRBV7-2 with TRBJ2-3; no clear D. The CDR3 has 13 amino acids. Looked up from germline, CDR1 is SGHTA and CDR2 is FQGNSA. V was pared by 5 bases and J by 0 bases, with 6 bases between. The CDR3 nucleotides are TGTGCCAGCAGCGATACTAGCACAGATACGCAGTATTTT. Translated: CASSDTSTDTQYF.

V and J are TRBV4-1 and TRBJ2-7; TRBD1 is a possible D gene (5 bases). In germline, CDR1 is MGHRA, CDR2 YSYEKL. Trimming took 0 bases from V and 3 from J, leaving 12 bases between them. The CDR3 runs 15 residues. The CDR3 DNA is TGCGCCAGCAGCCAAGAAACAGGCGTCTACTACGAGCAGTACTTC. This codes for CASSQETGVYYEQYF.

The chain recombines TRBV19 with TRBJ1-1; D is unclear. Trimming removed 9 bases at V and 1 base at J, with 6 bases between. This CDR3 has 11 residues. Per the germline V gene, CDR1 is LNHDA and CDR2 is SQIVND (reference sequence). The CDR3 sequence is CASPSNTEAFF. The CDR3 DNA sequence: TGTGCCAGCCCTTCGAACACTGAAGCTTTCTTT. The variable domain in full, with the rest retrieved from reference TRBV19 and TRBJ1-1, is DGGITQSPKYLFRKEGQNVTLSCEQNLNHDAMYWYRQDPGQGLRLIYYSQIVNDFQKGDIAEGYSVSREKKESFPLTVTSAQKNPTAFYLCASPSNTEAFFGQGTRLTVV.

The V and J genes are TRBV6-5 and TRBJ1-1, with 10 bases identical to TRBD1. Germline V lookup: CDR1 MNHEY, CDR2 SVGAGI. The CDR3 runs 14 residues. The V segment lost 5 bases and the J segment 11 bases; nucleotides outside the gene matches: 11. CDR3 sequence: CASSRNRDRGRAFF. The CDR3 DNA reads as TGTGCCAGCAGTCGTAACCGGGACAGGGGCCGGGCTTTCTTT.

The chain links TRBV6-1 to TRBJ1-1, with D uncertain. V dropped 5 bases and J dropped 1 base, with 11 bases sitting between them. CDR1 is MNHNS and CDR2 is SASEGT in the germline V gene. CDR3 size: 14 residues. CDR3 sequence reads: CASSSGSENTEAFF. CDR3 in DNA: TGTGCCAGCAGTTCCGGCAGCGAGAACACTGAAGCTTTCTTT.

The CDR3 here is CANPLSGRVSYEQYF. CDR3 nucleotides: TGTGCCAACCCCCTAAGCGGGAGGGTCTCCTACGAGCAGTACTTC. The J gene is TRBJ2-7, the V gene TRBV11-3, with 10 bases identical to TRBD2. The CDR3 sequence is 15 residues long. V lost 10 bases to trimming and J lost 0 bases; unmatched junction nucleotides: 9. In germline, CDR1 is SGHNT, CDR2 YENEEA.

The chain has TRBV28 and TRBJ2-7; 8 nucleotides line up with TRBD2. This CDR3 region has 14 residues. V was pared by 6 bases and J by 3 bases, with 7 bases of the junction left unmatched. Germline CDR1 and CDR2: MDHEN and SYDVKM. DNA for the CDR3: TGTGCCAGCAGCCCTAGCGGGCAGGGCTACGAGCAGTACTTC. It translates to CASSPSGQGYEQYF.

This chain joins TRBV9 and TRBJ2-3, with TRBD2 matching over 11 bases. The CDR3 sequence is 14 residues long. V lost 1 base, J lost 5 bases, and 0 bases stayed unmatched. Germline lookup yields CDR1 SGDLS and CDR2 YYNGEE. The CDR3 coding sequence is TGTGCCAGCAGCGTACTAGCGGGAGGAGATACGCAGTATTTT. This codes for CASSVLAGGDTQYF.

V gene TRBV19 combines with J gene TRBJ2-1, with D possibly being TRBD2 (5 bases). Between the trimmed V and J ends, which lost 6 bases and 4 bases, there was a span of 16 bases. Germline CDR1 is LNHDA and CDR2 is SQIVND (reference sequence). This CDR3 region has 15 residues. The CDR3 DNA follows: TGTGCCAGTAGAACTACGGACTTAACTTACAATGAGCAGTTCTTC. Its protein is CASRTTDLTYNEQFF.

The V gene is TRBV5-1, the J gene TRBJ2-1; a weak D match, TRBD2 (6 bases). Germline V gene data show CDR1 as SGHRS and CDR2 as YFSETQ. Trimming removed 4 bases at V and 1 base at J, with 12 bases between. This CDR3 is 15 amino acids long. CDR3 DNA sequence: TGCGCCAGCAGCCTAACAGCGGGTTCCTACAATGAGCAGTTCTTC. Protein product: CASSLTAGSYNEQFF.

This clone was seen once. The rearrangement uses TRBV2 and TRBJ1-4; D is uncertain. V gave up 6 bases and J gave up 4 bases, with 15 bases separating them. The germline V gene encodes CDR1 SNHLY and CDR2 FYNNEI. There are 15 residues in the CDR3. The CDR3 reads CASRPEGTVNEKLFF. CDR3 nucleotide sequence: TGTGCCAGCAGGCCTGAGGGTACGGTTAATGAAAAACTGTTTTTT.

The CDR3 region has the DNA TGTGCCAGCAGCCCGGACAGGGGGCCCAATCAGCCCCAGCATTTT. Translation: CASSPDRGPNQPQHF. The gene calls are TRBV7-6 and TRBJ1-5, with TRBD1 matching 11 bases. CDR3 length: 15 amino acids. The germline V gene encodes CDR1 SGHVS and CDR2 FNYEAQ. Unmatched junction bases numbered 3, after V lost 5 bases and J lost 3 bases.

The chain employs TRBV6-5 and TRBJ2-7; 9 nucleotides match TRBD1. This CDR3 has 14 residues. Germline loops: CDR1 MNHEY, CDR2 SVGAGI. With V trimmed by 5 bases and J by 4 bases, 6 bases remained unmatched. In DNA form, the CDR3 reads TGTGCCAGCAGTCCCGGGACAGGGAGATACGAGCAGTACTTC. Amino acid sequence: CASSPGTGRYEQYF.

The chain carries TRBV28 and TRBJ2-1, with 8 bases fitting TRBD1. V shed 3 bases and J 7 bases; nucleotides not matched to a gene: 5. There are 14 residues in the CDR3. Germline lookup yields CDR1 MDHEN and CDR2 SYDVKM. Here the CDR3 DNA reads TGTGCCAGCAGTTTCAGGGGGCTGAGTAATGAGCAGTTCTTC. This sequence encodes CASSFRGLSNEQFF.

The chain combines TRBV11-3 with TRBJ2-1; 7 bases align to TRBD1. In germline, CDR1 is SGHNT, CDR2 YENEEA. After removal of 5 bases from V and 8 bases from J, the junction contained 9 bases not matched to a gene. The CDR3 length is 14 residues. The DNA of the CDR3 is TGTGCCAGCAGCCAAGGGACAGTTTTCGATGAGCAGTTCTTC. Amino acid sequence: CASSQGTVFDEQFF.

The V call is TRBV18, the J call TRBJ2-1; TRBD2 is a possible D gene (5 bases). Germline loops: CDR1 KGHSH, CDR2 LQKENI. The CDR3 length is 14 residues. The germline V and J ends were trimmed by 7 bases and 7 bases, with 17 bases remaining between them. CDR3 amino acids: CASFPRAEANEQFF. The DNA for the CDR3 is TGTGCCAGCTTCCCACGCGCGGAGGCTAATGAGCAGTTCTTC.

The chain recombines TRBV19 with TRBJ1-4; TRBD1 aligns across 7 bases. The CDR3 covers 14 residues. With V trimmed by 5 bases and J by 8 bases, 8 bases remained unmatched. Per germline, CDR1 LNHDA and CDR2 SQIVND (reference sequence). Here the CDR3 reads CASSVRDSWEKLFF. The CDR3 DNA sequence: TGTGCCAGTAGTGTCCGGGACAGTTGGGAAAAACTGTTTTTT.

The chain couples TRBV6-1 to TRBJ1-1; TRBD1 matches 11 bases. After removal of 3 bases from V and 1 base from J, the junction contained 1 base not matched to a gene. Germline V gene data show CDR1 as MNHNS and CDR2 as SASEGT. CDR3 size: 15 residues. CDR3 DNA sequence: TGTGCCAGCAGTGAGGGGACAGGGGGGAACACTGAAGCTTTCTTT. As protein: CASSEGTGGNTEAFF.

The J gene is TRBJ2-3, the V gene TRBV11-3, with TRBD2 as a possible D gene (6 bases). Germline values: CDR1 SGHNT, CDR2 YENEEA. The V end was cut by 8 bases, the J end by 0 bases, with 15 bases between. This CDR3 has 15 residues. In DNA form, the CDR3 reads TGTGCCAGCGTGGGGGGAGTGGTAAGCACAGATACGCAGTATTTT. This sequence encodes CASVGGVVSTDTQYF.

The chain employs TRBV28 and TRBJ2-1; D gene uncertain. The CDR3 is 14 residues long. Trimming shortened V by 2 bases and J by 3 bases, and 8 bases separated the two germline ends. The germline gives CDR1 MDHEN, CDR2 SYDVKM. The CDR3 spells CASSLGALYNEQFF. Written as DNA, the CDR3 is TGTGCCAGCAGTTTAGGAGCGCTCTACAATGAGCAGTTCTTC.

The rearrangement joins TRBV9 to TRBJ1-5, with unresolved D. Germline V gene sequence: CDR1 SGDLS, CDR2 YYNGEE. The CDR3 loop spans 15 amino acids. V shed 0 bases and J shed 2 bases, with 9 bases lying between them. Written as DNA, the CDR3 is TGTGCCAGCAGCGTAGGGCCCAGTGGCAATCAGCCCCAGCATTTT. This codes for CASSVGPSGNQPQHF.

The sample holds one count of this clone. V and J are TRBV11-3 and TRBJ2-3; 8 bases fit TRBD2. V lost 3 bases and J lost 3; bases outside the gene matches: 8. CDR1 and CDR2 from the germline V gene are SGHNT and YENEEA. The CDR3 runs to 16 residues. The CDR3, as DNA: TGTGCCAGCAGCTTCAAAATCAGCGGGAGAACAGATACGCAGTATTTT. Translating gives CASSFKISGRTDTQYF. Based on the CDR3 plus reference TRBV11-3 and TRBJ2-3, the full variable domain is EAGVVQSPRYKIIEKKQPVAFWCNPISGHNTLYWYLQNLGQGPELLIRYENEEAVDDSQLPKDRFSAERLKGVDSTLKIQPAELGDSAVYLCASSFKISGRTDTQYFGPGTRLTVL.

The CDR3 DNA sequence: TGCAGCGTTGATGGTAGAGGGCCCTCCTACAATGAGCAGTTCTTC. Protein: CSVDGRGPSYNEQFF. This chain joins TRBV29-1 and TRBJ2-1; tentative D call: TRBD2 (5 bases). Trimming removed 3 bases from V and 0 bases from J, with 12 bases in between. The CDR3 consists of 15 residues. Per germline, CDR1 SQVTM and CDR2 ANQGSEA.